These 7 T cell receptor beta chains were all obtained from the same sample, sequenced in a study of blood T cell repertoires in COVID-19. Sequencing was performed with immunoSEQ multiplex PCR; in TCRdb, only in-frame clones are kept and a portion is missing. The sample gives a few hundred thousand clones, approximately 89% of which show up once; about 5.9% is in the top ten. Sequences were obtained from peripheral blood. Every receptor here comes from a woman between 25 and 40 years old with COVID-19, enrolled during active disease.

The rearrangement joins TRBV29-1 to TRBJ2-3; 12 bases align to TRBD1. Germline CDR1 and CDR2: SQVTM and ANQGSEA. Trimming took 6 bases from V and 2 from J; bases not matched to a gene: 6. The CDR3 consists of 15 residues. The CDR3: CSVGQGAEATDTQYF. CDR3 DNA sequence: TGCAGCGTGGGACAGGGGGCGGAAGCCACAGATACGCAGTATTTT.

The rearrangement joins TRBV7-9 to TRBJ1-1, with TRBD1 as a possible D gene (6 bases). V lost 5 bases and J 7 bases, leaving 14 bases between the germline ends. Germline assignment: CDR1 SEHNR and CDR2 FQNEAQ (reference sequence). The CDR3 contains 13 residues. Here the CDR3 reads CASSGTDRIEAFF. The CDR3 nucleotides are TGTGCCAGCAGCGGTACCGACAGGATTGAAGCTTTCTTT. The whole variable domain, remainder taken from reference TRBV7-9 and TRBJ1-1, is DTGVSQNPRHKITKRGQNVTFRCDPISEHNRLYWYRQTLGQGPEFLTYFQNEAQLEKSRLLSDRFSAERPKGSFSTLEIQRTEQGDSAMYLCASSGTDRIEAFFGQGTRLTVV.

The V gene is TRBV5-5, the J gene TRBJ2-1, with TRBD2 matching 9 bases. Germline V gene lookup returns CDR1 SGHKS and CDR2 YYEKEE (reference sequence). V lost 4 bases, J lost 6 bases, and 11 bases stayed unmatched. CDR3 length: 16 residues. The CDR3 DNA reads TGTGCCAGCAGCCCAGCGAGGCTAGCGGGACTCAATGAGCAGTTCTTC. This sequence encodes CASSPARLAGLNEQFF.

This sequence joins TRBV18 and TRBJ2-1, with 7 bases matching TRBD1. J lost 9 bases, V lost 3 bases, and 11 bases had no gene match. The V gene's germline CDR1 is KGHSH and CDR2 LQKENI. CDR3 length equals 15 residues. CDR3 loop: CASSPTGTANIEQFF. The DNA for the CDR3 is TGTGCCAGCTCACCTACCGGGACAGCGAATATTGAGCAGTTCTTC.

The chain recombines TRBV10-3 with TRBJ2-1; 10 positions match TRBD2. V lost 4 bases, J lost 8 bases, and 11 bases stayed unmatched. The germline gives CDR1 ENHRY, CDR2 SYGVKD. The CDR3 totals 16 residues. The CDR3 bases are TGTGCCATCAGTGGTCAGCGGGAGGGCCCTACTTATGAGCAGTTCTTC. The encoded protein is CAISGQREGPTYEQFF.

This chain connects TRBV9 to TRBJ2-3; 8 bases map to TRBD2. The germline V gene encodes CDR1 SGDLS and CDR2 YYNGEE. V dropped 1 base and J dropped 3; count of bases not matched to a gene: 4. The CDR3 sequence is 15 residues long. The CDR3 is CASSVSGGLTDTQYF. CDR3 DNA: TGTGCCAGCAGCGTAAGCGGGGGTCTAACAGATACGCAGTATTTT.

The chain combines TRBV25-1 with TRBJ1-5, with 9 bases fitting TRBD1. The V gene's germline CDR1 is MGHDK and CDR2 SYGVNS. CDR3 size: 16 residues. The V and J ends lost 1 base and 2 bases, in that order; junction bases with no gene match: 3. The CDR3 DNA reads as TGTGCCAGCAGTGAATTTCGGACAGGGGGCAATCAGCCCCAGCATTTT. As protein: CASSEFRTGGNQPQHF.